One sample yielded the 2 T cell receptor beta chains listed below, sequenced in a study of blood T cells in healthy people across ages. The second PCR ran about 6 to 12 cycles with a sample-barcoded 5' primer and J-beta primers. Using its own MiXCR run on the 5' RACE reads, TCRdb lists one record per CDR3 protein. The repertoire holds around 1,100,000 distinct CDR3 sequences, 35% to 40% seen once, with roughly 14% in the top ten. Specimen: blood. The receptors were sampled from a young man in good health.

In its sample, this clonotype was seen a few times. This sequence joins TRBV4-2 and TRBJ1-1, with a tentative D call TRBD1 (5 bases). This CDR3 comprises 16 residues. Germline V gene sequence: CDR1 LGHNA, CDR2 YNFKEQ. Trimming shortened V by 0 bases and J by 1 base, and 12 bases separated the two germline ends. The CDR3 is CASSQDWAQGNTEAFF. The CDR3 DNA is TGTGCCAGCAGCCAAGATTGGGCTCAGGGGAACACTGAAGCTTTCTTT.

This clonotype was detected once. This chain connects TRBV9 to TRBJ2-1; tentatively, D is TRBD1 (6 bases). V was pared by 3 bases and J by 7 bases, with 26 bases between. CDR1 SGDLS and CDR2 YYNGEE come from the germline V gene. This CDR3 is 18 amino acids long. DNA of the CDR3: TGTGCCAGCAGCGCCCCCATAACCAGGGTCGAAAGGGGGAATGAGCAGTTCTTC. Protein: CASSAPITRVERGNEQFF.